The following is a T cell receptor (beta chain) sequence with its context. Its antigen is still unknown. No base-level quality is on record; no much larger clone is a single base apart. This record belongs to a study of PD-1 blockade in classical Hodgkin lymphoma (dated by TCRdb to the early 2020s). For the wider study: Nivolumab dosing was 3 mg/kg intravenously every 2 weeks, continuing until either disease progression or unacceptable toxicity. To define a peripheral blood immune signature of response to PD-1 blockade in classical Hodgkin lymphoma, the study combined TCR beta sequencing with CyTOF.

Results and caveats for the whole study, not just this receptor: Among trial patients, those achieving complete response had baseline diversity similar to that of newly diagnosed patients, while diversity was significantly lower in partial responders and progressors. Diversity was lower in patients who began nivolumab less than 1 year after ASCT, so these patients were left out of later analyses to avoid confounding by immune reconstitution. A significant rise by C4D1 was seen in CD4+ but not CD8+ TCR diversity (p=0.0027 vs p=0.16), with the rise being most apparent in complete responders (p=0.02). Baseline TCR diversity was reported to be lower in newly diagnosed patients than in healthy donors and to be lower still in relapsed/refractory patients. The study covered only a single clinical trial cohort, and the causes of the repertoire differences, possibly disease activity or prior therapy, were still not defined.

The Qiagen DNeasy kit was used to extract genomic DNA both from unsorted PBMCs and from the negatively selected CD4+ and CD8+ fractions. TCR beta CDR3 regions were amplified by immunoSEQ multiplex PCR using primers annealing to V and J segments. A synthetic immune receptor repertoire was used to minimize amplification bias, and any remaining bias was removed computationally after sequencing. Per the source publication's procedure: Custom Python scripts were used to quantify repertoire diversity as the Shannon entropy index. The unsorted, CD4+ and CD8+ repertoires were each analyzed separately, with the exception of combined analyses, where CD4+ and CD8+ sequences were merged in silico. Clonal expansion was defined as a frequency increase of at least 2-fold after treatment compared with C1D1, and clones undetected at baseline were assigned a pseudocount of 0.5. Singleton clones were defined as clones with 0 or 1 copy at C1D1, and non-singleton clones were defined as clones with 2 or more copies. Clones expanded in unsorted samples were assigned a CD4+, CD8+ or unknown annotation through matching of protein sequences in sorted samples from the same patient. Diversity changes from C1D1 to C4D1 were tested in paired samples using Wilcoxon tests. The table was pulled from immuneACCESS by TCRdb, which kept in-frame rearrangements only. Such tables lose some clones; where checked, under half of the loss comes from unresolved V genes, and the rest has no known cause. The V and J calls and clone size come from that table; D and trimming were worked out from the DNA. This sample is represented by 95,000 to 100,000 clones; approximately 90% of them were singletons. About 7.1% of the sample comes from the top ten.

The sample's time point label is to be understood as: cycle 2 day 1 (C2D1) of nivolumab. Relapse after autologous stem cell transplantation had occurred in all trial patients, and cohorts A, B and C were distinguished by prior brentuximab vedotin exposure. The trial cohort included 56 patients with relapsed/refractory classical Hodgkin lymphoma, and each patient had a best overall response of complete response, partial response or progressive disease. In the multi-cohort phase II CheckMate 205 trial, trial patients received single-agent nivolumab. Best overall response was determined by an independent review committee according to the 2007 International Working Group response criteria. Trial PBMCs were obtained immediately prior to nivolumab initiation (C1D1) and on therapy at cycle 2 day 1 and cycle 4 day 1. Peripheral blood was collected in 8 mL Vacutainer Cell Preparation Tubes, from which PBMCs were isolated by centrifugation and then cryopreserved.

V is pared back by 0 bases and J by 3 bases, with 12 bases lying between the germline termini. Per the germline V gene, SGDLS is the CDR1 and YYNGEE is the CDR2. The CDR3 has 15 amino acids, counting the end cysteine and phenylalanine. Only CDR3 DNA remains: 45 bases, in frame from the first base. Specimen: peripheral blood mononuclear cells (PBMCs), collected before the second cycle of nivolumab. The V gene is TRBV9 and the J gene is TRBJ1-1; TRBD1 is possibly the D segment (6 matching bases). The receptor was isolated from a human donor with classical Hodgkin lymphoma. The sequenced DNA is TGTGCCAGCAGCGTAGTCAACAGGGAGGACACTGAAGCTTTCTTT. This codes for CASSVVNREDTEAFF. The full variable domain, with segments outside the CDR3 supplied by the reference TRBV9 and TRBJ1-1 proteins, appears as DSGVTQTPKHLITATGQRVTLRCSPRSGDLSVYWYQQSLDQGLQFLIQYYNGEERAKGNILERFSAQQFPDLHSELNLSSLELGDSALYFCASSVVNREDTEAFFGQGTRLTVV.